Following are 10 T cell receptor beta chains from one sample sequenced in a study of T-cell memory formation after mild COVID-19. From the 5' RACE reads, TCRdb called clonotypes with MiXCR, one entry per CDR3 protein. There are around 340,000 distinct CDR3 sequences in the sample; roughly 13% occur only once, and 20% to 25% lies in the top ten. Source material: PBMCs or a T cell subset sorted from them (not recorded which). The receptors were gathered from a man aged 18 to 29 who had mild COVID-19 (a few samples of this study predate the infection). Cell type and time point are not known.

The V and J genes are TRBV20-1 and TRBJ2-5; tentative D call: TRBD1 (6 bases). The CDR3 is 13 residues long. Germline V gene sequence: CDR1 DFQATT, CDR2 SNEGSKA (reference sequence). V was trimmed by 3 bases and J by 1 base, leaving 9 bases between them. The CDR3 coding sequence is TGCAGTGCTAGGACAGGCGCCCAAGAGACCCAGTACTTC. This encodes CSARTGAQETQYF.

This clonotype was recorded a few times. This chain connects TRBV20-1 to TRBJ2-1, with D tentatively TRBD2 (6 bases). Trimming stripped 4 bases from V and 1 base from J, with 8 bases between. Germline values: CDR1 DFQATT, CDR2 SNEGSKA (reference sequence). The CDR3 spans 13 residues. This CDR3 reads CSATGVSYNEQFF. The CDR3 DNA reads TGCAGTGCTACGGGGGTGTCCTACAATGAGCAGTTCTTC.

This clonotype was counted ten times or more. This CDR3 reads CASSLTGGGNQPQHF. CDR3 bases: TGTGCCAGCAGTCTTACAGGGGGCGGCAATCAGCCCCAGCATTTT. V is TRBV5-6 and J is TRBJ1-5; TRBD1 matches at 9 bases. The CDR3 runs 15 residues. With 5 bases clipped from V and 2 bases from J, the junction kept 5 bases outside the gene matches. Germline V gene data show CDR1 as SGHDT and CDR2 as YYEEEE.

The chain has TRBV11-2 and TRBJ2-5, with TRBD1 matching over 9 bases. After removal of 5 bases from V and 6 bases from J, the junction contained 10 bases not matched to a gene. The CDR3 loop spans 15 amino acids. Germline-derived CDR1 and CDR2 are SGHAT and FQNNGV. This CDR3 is CASSTPGTGRKTQYF. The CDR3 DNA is TGTGCCAGCAGCACCCCCGGGACAGGGCGAAAGACCCAGTACTTC.

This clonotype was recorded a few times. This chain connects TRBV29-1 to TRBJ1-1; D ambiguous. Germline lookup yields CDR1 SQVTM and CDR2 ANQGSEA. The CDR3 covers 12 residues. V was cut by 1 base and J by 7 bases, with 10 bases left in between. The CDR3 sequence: CSVEALTFEAFF. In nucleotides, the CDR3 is TGCAGCGTTGAAGCACTCACCTTTGAAGCTTTCTTT.

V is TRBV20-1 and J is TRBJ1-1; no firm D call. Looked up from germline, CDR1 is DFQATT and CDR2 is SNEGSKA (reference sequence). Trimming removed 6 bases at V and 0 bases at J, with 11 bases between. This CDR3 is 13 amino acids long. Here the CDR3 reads CSAADGLNTEAFF. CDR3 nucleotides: TGCAGTGCCGCGGACGGATTGAACACTGAAGCTTTCTTT.

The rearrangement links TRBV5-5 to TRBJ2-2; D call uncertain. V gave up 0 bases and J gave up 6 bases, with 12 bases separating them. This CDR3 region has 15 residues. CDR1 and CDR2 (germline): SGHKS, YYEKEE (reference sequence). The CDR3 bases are TGTGCCAGCAGCTTGGTGAAGGCTGCGGCCGGGGAGCTGTTTTTT. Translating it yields CASSLVKAAAGELFF.

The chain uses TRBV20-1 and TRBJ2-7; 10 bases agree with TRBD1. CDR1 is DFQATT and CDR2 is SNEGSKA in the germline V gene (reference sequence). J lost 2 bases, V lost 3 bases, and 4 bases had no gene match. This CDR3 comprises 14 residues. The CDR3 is CSARGDRGTYEQYV. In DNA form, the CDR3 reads TGCAGTGCTAGGGGGGACAGGGGCACCTACGAGCAGTACGTC.

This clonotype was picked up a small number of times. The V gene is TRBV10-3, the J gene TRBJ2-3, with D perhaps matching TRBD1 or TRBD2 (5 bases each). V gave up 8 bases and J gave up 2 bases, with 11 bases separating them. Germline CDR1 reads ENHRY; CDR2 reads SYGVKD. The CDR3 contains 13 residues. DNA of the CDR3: TGTGCCATCGGGGACGCGAACACAGATACGCAGTATTTT. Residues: CAIGDANTDTQYF.

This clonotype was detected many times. The CDR3 sequence is CASSLDRRNTQYF. In DNA form, the CDR3 reads TGTGCCAGCAGCTTAGATCGGCGAAATACGCAGTATTTT. V gene TRBV11-2 combines with J gene TRBJ2-3; no reliable D call. Germline CDR1 reads SGHAT; CDR2 reads FQNNGV. V was trimmed by 0 bases and J by 7 bases, leaving 8 bases between them. The CDR3 runs to 13 residues.